The 17 T cell receptor beta chains reported below all come from one sample, sequenced in a study of post-analysis software for immune sequencing data (dated by TCRdb to the mid-2010s). What the authors observed across the whole study: Significantly higher frequencies in patients than in controls were found for several TRBV segments, including TRBV5-6, TRBV5-1 and TRBV20-1.

No antigen has been assigned to these receptors. Preparation of the library involved PCR. Sequenced on an Illumina HiSeq 2500. Unique molecular identifiers were incorporated into TCR beta cDNA libraries to reduce PCR and sequencing biases. In-frame beta chains were kept once TCRdb had trimmed the public reads at Q25 with fastp and called clones with MiXCR. Duplicate CDR3 protein sequences are folded into a single record with the most common DNA and genes. Counted in this sample were roughly 800,000 distinct CDR3 sequences; around 46% of them appeared once. Around 4.7% of the sample goes to the ten largest clones. The sequencing input was blood. The receptors here all came from a girl aged 10 to 17 with multiple sclerosis.

This clonotype came up a few times. The chain joins TRBV7-9 to TRBJ1-2, with no clear D. There are 14 residues in the CDR3. Germline V gene data show CDR1 as SEHNR and CDR2 as FQNEAQ (reference sequence). V shed 2 bases and J shed 6 bases, with 13 bases lying between them. CDR3 DNA sequence: TGTGCCAGCAGCTTAAGTAGGCCCGTCGATGGCTACACCTTC. Its translation: CASSLSRPVDGYTF.

This clonotype was found a few times. The V call is TRBV29-1, the J call TRBJ2-3; 14 nucleotides agree with TRBD2. CDR1 SQVTM and CDR2 ANQGSEA come from the germline V gene. Trimming cost V 5 bases and J 6 bases; bases outside gene matches: 7. This CDR3 region has 15 residues. In nucleotides, the CDR3 is TGCAGCGTTCCGGGACTAGCGGGAGTACGCGATACGCAGTATTTT. Encoded protein: CSVPGLAGVRDTQYF.

The chain uses TRBV29-1 and TRBJ2-7; D may be TRBD2 (6 bases). From germline, CDR1 is SQVTM and CDR2 ANQGSEA. Deletions cut 4 bases from V and 4 bases from J, with 14 bases between. The CDR3 consists of 13 residues. CDR3 protein: CSVGAGTLYEQYF. In DNA form, the CDR3 reads TGCAGCGTTGGGGCGGGAACCTTGTACGAGCAGTACTTC.

The rearrangement joins TRBV25-1 to TRBJ2-2, with D perhaps being TRBD1 or TRBD2 (5 bases each). Germline-derived CDR1 and CDR2 are MGHDK and SYGVNS. Trimming took off 5 bases at V and 8 bases at J, with 18 bases between the two ends. There are 15 residues in the CDR3. The CDR3 is CASSQWDAIPGELFF. Written as DNA, the CDR3 is TGTGCCAGCAGTCAATGGGACGCCATCCCGGGGGAGCTGTTTTTT.

This clonotype turned up a few times. The chain joins TRBV6-5 to TRBJ2-7, with 10 bases lining up with TRBD1. The CDR3 consists of 14 residues. The germline V gene encodes CDR1 MNHEY and CDR2 SVGAGI. After removal of 6 bases from V and 3 bases from J, the junction contained 5 bases not matched to a gene. CDR3 in amino acids: CASRRGQGLYEQYF. For the CDR3, the DNA is TGTGCCAGCAGAAGGGGACAGGGGCTCTACGAGCAGTACTTC.

This clonotype was counted between two and nine times. V and J are TRBV24-1 and TRBJ2-3, with 9 bases aligning to TRBD2. Per germline, CDR1 KGHDR and CDR2 SFDVKD. This CDR3 has 17 amino acids. V was clipped by 3 bases and J by 2 bases; unmatched bases: 8. The CDR3 coding sequence is TGTGCCACCAGTGATCCTTTTAGCGGGAGACCCACAGATACGCAGTATTTT. It encodes CATSDPFSGRPTDTQYF.

Comment on this clonotype: The germline gene is not matched at one end of the junction; a read error may be the cause. Here the CDR3 DNA reads TGTGCCAGCAGTACCGTAAGCACAGATGCGCAGTATTTT. Its protein is CASSTVSTDAQYF. The rearrangement uses TRBV12-3 or TRBV12-4 and TRBJ2-3; D call uncertain. The CDR3 extends over 13 amino acids.

V and J are TRBV24-1 and TRBJ2-1, with 9 bases fitting TRBD1. The CDR3 totals 15 residues. Germline CDR1 and CDR2: KGHDR and SFDVKD. J lost 7 bases, V lost 3 bases, and 6 bases had no gene match. CDR3 residues: CATSDPGQGGNEQFF. The CDR3 nucleotides read TGTGCCACCAGTGATCCGGGACAGGGCGGGAATGAGCAGTTCTTC.

This clonotype was detected only a few times. The chain employs TRBV6-1 and TRBJ2-7; the D is unclear. The V gene lost 5 bases and the J gene lost 7 bases, with 9 bases spanning the gap. Germline V gene lookup returns CDR1 MNHNS and CDR2 SASEGT. This CDR3 is 11 amino acids long. CDR3 region: CASSQNGEQYF. The CDR3 DNA reads as TGTGCCAGCAGTCAGAACGGAGAGCAGTACTTC.

The rearrangement links TRBV20-1 to TRBJ2-5; 9 bases map to TRBD2. V shed 6 bases, J shed 11 bases, and the junction held 16 bases outside the gene matches. The CDR3 has 14 residues. From germline, CDR1 is DFQATT and CDR2 SNEGSKA (reference sequence). The CDR3 nucleotides are TGCAGTGCCGCCCCGGGACTAGCTTACAATGAGCAGTACTTC. The encoded protein is CSAAPGLAYNEQYF.

This clonotype was picked up one time. The gene calls are TRBV9 and TRBJ2-2; D gene unclear. The germline CDR1 and CDR2 sequences are SGDLS and YYNGEE. V was trimmed by 2 bases and J by 4 bases, leaving 15 bases between them. The CDR3 extends over 16 amino acids. The CDR3 is CASSVSWARFTGELFF. The CDR3 nucleotides read TGTGCCAGCAGCGTGTCCTGGGCTCGGTTCACCGGGGAGCTGTTTTTT.

The chain combines TRBV5-1 with TRBJ2-5; the D gene is possibly TRBD1 (6 bases). The end of the DNA is better explained by TRBJ2-7, so the J call may be wrong. The germline V gene encodes CDR1 SGHRS and CDR2 YFSETQ. The CDR3 length is 15 residues. In DNA, the CDR3 is TGCGCCAGCAGCTTGTCATGGGGGCGCGACTACGAGCAGTACTTC. Protein: CASSLSWGRDYEQYF.

This chain uses TRBV10-3 with TRBJ2-1, with TRBD2 identical over 10 bases. CDR3 length: 14 amino acids. V trimming: 6 bases; J trimming: 5 bases; junction bases outside the gene matches: 4. Germline assignment: CDR1 ENHRY and CDR2 SYGVKD. CDR3 DNA: TGTGCCATCAGCCAACTAGCGGGAAACAATGAGCAGTTCTTC. Translating it yields CAISQLAGNNEQFF.

This chain links TRBV6-6 with TRBJ2-1; 10 bases fit TRBD2. V lost 11 bases to trimming and J lost 8 bases; unmatched junction nucleotides: 9. CDR1 and CDR2 (germline): MNHNY, SVGAGI (reference sequence). The CDR3 length is 13 residues. CDR3 sequence reads: CAGTLAGDYEQFF. The CDR3 DNA reads as TGTGCCGGCACGCTAGCGGGAGACTATGAGCAGTTCTTC.

This sequence joins TRBV6-5 and TRBJ1-4, with 9 bases lining up with TRBD1. CDR3 size: 14 residues. V gave up 5 bases and J gave up 7 bases; unmatched junction bases: 5. Germline lookup yields CDR1 MNHEY and CDR2 SVGAGI. The CDR3 region has the DNA TGTGCCAGCAGTAGGGGACAGGGTGGTGAAAAACTGTTTTTT. As protein: CASSRGQGGEKLFF.

The V gene is TRBV20-1, the J gene TRBJ2-1; possibly TRBD1 for D (5 bases). In germline, CDR1 is DFQATT, CDR2 SNEGSKA (reference sequence). Trimming removed 5 bases at V and 12 bases at J, with 14 bases between. The CDR3 consists of 11 residues. The CDR3 reads CSAHRPMGQFF. The CDR3 DNA is TGCAGTGCTCACAGGCCGATGGGGCAGTTCTTC.

The table lists this clonotype with a few counts. The chain carries TRBV27 and TRBJ2-1, with 13 bases identical to TRBD2. The trim removed 4 bases at V and 10 bases at J, leaving 7 bases unmatched. The CDR3 length is 15 residues. CDR1 is MNHEY, CDR2 SMNVEV, per germline (reference sequence). Here the CDR3 reads CASSSKGLAGVEQFF. In nucleotides, the CDR3 is TGTGCCAGCAGTTCGAAAGGACTAGCGGGAGTAGAGCAGTTCTTC.